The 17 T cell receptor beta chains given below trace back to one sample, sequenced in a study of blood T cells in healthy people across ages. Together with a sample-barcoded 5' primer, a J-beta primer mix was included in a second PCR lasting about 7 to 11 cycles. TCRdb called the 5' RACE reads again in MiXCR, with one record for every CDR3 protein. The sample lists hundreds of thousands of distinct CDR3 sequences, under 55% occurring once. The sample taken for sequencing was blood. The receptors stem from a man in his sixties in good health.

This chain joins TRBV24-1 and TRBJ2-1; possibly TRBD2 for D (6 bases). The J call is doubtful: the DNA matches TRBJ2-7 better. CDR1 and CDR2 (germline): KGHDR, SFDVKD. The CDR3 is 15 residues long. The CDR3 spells CATSEGRYSYNEQYF. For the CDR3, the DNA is TGTGCCACCAGTGAAGGGAGGTACTCCTACAATGAGCAGTACTTC.

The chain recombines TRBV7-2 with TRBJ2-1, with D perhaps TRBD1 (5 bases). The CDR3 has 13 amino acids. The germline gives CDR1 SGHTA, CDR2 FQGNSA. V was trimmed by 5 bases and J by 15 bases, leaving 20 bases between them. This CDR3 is CASSDFDSNPRFF. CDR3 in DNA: TGTGCCAGCAGCGATTTTGACAGTAATCCCCGGTTCTTC.

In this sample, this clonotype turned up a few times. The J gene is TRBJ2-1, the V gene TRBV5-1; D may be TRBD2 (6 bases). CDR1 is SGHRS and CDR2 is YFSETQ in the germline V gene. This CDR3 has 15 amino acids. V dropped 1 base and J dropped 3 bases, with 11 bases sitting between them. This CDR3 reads CASSLTSLDYNEQFF. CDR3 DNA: TGCGCCAGCAGCTTGACTAGCCTCGACTACAATGAGCAGTTCTTC.

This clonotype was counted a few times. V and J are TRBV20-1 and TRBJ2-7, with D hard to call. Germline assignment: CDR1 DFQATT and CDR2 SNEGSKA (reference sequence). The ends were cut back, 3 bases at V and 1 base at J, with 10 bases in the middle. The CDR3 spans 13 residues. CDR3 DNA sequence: TGCAGTGCTAGTCCCGGGCTATCCTACGAGCAGTACTTC. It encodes CSASPGLSYEQYF.

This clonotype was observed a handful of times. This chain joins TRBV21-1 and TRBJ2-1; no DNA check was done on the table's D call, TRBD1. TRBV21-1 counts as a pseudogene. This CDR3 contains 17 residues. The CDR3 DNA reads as TGTGCCAGCAGCAACCACAGGGTAGCCCCTATCTACAATGAGCAGTTCTTC. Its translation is CASSNHRVAPIYNEQFF.

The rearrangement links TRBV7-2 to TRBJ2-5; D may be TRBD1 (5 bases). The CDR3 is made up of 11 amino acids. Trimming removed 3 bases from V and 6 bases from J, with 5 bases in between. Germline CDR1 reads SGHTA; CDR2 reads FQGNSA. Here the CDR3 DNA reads TGTGCCAGCAGCTTGGACAAGACCCAGTACTTC. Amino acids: CASSLDKTQYF.

Here the CDR3 DNA reads TGTGCCAGCAGCAAGACAGGGAGAAACACTGAAGCTTTCTTT. It encodes CASSKTGRNTEAFF. The chain uses TRBV11-3 and TRBJ1-1, with TRBD1 identical over 7 bases. CDR3 size: 14 residues. Trimming removed 5 bases from V and 2 bases from J; junction bases left unmatched: 5. Germline values: CDR1 SGHNT, CDR2 YENEEA.

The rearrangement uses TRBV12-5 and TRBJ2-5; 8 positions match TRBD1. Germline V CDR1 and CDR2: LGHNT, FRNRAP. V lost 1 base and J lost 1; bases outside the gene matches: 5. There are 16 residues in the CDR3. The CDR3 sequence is CASGLGQGTFQETQYF. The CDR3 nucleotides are TGTGCTAGTGGTTTGGGACAGGGGACCTTCCAAGAGACCCAGTACTTC.

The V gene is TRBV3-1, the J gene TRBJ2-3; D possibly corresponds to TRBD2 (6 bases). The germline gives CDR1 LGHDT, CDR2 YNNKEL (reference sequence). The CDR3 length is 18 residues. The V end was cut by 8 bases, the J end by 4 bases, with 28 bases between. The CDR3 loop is CASGRTDNLAPAPDTQYF. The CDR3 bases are TGTGCCAGCGGCCGGACCGACAATCTAGCGCCGGCACCAGATACGCAGTATTTT.

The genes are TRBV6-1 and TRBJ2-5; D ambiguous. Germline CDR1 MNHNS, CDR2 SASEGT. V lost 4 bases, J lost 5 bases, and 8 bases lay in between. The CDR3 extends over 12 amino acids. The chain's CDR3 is CASSGPSETQYF. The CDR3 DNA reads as TGTGCCAGCAGTGGGCCATCCGAGACCCAGTACTTC.

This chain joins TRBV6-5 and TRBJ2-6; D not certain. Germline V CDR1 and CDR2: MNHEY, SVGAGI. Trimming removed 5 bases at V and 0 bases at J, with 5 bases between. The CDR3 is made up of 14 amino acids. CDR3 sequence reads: CASSEYSGANVLTF. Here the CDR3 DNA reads TGTGCCAGCAGTGAATACTCTGGGGCCAACGTCCTGACTTTC.

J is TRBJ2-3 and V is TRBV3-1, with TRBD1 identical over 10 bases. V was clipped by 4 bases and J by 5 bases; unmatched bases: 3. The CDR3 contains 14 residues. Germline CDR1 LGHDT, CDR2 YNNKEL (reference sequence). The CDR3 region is CASSRQGAGDTQYF. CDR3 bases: TGTGCCAGCAGCCGACAGGGGGCTGGAGATACGCAGTATTTT.

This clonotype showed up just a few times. CDR3 in amino acids: CSVVLAWATGIRNEQFF. As DNA, the CDR3 is TGCAGCGTTGTTTTGGCGTGGGCGACTGGTATACGGAATGAGCAGTTCTTC. The gene calls are TRBV29-1 and TRBJ2-1; no reliable D call. The germline V gene has CDR1 SQVTM and CDR2 ANQGSEA. CDR3 length: 17 residues. Trimming removed 4 bases from V and 7 bases from J, with 26 bases in between.

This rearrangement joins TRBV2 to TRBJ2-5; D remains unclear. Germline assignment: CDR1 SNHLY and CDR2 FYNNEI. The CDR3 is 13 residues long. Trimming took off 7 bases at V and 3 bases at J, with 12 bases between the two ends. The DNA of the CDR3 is TGTGCCAGCATGGGCCCCAGAGAAGAGACCCAGTACTTC. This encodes CASMGPREETQYF. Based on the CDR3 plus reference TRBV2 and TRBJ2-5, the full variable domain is EPEVTQTPSHQVTQMGQEVILRCVPISNHLYFYWYRQILGQKVEFLVSFYNNEISEKSEIFDDQFSVERPDGSNFTLKIRSTKLEDSAMYFCASMGPREETQYFGPGTRLLVL.

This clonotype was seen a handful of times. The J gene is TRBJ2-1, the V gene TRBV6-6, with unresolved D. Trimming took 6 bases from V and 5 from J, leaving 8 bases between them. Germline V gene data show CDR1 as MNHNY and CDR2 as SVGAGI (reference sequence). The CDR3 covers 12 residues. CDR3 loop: CASSLMDNEQFF. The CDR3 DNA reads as TGTGCCAGCAGCCTTATGGACAATGAGCAGTTCTTC.

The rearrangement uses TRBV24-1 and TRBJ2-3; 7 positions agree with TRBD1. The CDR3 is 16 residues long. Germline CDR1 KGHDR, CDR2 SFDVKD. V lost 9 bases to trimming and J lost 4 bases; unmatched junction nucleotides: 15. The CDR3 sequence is CATLMLRDSSADTQYF. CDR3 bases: TGTGCCACCTTGATGTTGAGGGACAGTAGCGCAGATACGCAGTATTTT.

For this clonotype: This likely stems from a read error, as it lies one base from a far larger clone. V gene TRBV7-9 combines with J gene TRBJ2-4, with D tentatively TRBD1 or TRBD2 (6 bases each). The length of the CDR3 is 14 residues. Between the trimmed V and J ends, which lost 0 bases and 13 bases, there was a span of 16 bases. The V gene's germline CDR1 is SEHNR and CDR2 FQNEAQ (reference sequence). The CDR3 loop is CASSLAGGQESQYF. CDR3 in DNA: TGTGCCAGCAGCTTAGCGGGGGGACAAGAGTCCCAGTACTTC.